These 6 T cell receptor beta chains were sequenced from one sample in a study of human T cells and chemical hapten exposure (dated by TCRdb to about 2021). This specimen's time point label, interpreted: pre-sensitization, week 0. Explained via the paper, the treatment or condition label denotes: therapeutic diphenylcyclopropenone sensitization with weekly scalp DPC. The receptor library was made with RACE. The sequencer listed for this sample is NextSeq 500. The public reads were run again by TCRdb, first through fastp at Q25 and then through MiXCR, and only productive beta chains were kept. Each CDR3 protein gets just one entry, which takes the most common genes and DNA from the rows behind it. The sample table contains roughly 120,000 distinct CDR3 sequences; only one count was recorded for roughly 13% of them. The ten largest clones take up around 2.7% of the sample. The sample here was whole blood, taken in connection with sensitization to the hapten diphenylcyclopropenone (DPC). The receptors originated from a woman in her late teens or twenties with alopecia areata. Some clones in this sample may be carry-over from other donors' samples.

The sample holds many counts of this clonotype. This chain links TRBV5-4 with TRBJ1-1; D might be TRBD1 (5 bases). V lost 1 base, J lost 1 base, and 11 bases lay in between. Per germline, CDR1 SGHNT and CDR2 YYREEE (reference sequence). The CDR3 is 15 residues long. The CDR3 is CASSLIRVTNTEAFF. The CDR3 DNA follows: TGTGCCAGCAGCTTGATCAGGGTTACGAACACTGAAGCTTTCTTT.

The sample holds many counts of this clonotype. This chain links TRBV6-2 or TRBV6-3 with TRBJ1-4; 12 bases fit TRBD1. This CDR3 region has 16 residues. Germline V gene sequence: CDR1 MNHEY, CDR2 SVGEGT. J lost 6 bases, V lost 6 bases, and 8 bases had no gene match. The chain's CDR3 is CASRRDRGRLDEKLFF. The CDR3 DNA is TGTGCCAGCAGACGGGACAGGGGGCGCCTAGATGAAAAACTGTTTTTT.

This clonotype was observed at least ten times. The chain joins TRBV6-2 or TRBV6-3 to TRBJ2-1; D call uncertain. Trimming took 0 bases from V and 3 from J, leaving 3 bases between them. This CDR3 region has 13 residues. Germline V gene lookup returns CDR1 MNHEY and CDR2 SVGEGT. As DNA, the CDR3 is TGTGCCAGCAGTTACTCGGACTACAATGAGCAGTTCTTC. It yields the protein CASSYSDYNEQFF.

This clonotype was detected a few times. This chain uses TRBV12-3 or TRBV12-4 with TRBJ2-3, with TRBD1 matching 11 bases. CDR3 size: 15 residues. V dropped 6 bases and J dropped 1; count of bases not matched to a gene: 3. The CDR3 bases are TGTGCCAGCAGGACGGGACAGGGGGGCACAGATACGCAGTATTTT. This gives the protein CASRTGQGGTDTQYF.

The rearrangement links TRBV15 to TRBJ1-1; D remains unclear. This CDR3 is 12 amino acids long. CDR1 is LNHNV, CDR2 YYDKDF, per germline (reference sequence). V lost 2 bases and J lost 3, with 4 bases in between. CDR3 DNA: TGTGCCACCAGCAGACAGGACACTGAAGCTTTCTTT. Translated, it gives CATSRQDTEAFF.

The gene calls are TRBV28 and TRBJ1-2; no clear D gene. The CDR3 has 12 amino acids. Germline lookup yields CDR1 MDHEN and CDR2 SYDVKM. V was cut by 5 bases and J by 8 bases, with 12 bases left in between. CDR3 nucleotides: TGTGCCAGCAGTCTTGACCGGCTGGGCTACACCTTC. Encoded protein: CASSLDRLGYTF.